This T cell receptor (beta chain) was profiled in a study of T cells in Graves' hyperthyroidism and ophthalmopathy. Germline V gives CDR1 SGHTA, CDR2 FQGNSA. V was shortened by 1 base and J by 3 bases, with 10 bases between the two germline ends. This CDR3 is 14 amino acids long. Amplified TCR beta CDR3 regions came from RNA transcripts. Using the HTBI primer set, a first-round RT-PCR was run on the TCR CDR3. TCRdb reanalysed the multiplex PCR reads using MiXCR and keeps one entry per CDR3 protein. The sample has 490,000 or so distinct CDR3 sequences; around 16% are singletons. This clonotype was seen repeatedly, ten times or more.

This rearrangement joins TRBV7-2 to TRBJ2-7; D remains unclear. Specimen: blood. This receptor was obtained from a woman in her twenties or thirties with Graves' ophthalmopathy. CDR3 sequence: CASSLDEQYYEQYF. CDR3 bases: TGTGCCAGCAGCTTAGACGAACAGTACTACGAGCAGTACTTC. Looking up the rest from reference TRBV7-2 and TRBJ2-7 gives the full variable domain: GAGVSQSPSNKVTEKGKDVELRCDPISGHTALYWYRQSLGQGLEFLIYFQGNSAPDKSGLPSDRFSAERTGGSVSTLTIQRTQQEDSAVYLCASSLDEQYYEQYFGPGTRLTVT.